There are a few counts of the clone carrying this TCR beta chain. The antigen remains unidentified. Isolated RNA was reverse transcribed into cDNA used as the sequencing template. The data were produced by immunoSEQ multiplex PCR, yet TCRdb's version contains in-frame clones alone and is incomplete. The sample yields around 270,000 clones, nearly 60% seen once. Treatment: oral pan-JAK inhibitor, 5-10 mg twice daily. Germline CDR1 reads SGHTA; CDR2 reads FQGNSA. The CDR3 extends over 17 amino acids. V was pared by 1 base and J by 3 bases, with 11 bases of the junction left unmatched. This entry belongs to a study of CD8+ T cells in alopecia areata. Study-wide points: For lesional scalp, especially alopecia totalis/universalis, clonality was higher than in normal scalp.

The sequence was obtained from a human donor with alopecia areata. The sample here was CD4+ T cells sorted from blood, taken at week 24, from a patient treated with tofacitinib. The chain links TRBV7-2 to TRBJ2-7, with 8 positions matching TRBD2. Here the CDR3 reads CASSLEATGTRNYEQYF. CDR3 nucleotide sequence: TGTGCCAGCAGCTTAGAGGCTACCGGGACTAGAAACTACGAGCAGTACTTC.